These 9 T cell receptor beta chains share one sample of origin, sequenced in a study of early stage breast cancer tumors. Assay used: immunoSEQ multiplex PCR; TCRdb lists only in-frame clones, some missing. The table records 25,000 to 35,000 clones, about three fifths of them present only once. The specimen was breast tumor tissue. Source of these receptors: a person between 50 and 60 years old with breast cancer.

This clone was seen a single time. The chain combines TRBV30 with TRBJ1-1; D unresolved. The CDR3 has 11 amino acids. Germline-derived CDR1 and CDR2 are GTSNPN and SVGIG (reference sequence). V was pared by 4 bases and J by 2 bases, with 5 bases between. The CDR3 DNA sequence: TGTGCCTGGAATTCCAACACTGAAGCTTTCTTT. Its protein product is CAWNSNTEAFF.

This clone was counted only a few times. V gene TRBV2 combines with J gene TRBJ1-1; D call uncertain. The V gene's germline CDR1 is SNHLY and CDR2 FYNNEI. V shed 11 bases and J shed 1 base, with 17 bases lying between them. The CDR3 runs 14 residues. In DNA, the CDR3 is TGTGCCTGTATTGGTCTTTGGGGGAACACTGAAGCTTTCTTT. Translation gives CACIGLWGNTEAFF.

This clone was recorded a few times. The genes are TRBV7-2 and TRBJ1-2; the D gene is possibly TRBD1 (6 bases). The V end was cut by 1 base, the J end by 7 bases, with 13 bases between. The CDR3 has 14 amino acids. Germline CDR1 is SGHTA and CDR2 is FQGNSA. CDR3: CASSLDGGAGGYTF. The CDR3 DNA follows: TGTGCCAGCAGCTTAGATGGGGGGGCCGGTGGCTACACCTTC.

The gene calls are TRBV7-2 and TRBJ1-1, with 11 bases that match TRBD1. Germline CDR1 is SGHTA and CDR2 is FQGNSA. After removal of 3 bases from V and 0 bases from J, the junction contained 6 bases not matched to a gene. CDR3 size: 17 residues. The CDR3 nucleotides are TGTGCCAGCAGCTTTGGGGACAGGGGGGAAATGAACACTGAAGCTTTCTTT. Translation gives CASSFGDRGEMNTEAFF.

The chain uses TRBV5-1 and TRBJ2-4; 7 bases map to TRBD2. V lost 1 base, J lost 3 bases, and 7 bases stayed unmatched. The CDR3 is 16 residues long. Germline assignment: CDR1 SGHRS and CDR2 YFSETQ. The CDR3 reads CASSLTGGLGKNIQYF. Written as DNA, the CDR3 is TGCGCCAGCAGCTTGACGGGGGGATTGGGCAAAAACATTCAGTACTTC.

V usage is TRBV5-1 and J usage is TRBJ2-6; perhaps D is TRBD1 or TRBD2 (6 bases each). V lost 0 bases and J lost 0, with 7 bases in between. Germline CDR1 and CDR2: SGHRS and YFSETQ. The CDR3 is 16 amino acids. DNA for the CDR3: TGCGCCAGCAGCTTGGGGGGGGCCTCTGGGGCCAACGTCCTGACTTTC. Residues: CASSLGGASGANVLTF.

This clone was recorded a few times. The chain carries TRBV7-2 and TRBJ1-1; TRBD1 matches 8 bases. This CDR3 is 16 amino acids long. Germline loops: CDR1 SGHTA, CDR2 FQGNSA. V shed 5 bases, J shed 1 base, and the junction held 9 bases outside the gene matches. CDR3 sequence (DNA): TGTGCCAGCAGCCCCCGTCCCGGGACAGGGAACACTGAAGCTTTCTTT. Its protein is CASSPRPGTGNTEAFF.

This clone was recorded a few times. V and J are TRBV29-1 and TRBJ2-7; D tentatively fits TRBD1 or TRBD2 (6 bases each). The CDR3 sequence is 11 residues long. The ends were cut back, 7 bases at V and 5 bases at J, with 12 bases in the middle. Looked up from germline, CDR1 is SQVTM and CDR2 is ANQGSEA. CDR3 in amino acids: CSAEGGNEQYF. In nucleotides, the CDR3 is TGCAGCGCCGAGGGGGGAAACGAGCAGTACTTC.

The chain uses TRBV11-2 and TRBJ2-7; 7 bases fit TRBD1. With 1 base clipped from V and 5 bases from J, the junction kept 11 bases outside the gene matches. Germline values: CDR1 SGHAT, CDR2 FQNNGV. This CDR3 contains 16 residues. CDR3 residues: CASSLVESTGINEQYF. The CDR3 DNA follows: TGTGCCAGCAGCTTAGTTGAATCGACAGGGATCAACGAGCAGTACTTC.